Sequencing of this T cell receptor beta chain was carried out in a study of cytomegalovirus exposure and HLA in healthy donors. Concerning this clone: What it recognizes is unknown.

Trimming took off 11 bases at V and 7 bases at J, with 17 bases between the two ends. This CDR3 is built from 12 residues. Germline CDR1 reads MNHNS; CDR2 reads SASEGT. Overall study findings and caveats: Versus the roughly 700-donor mean, an Asian-associated ancestry cluster reportedly showed fewer N-insertions in a later analysis. Earlier analysis looked at TCR beta V segments, and most were productive about 87% or about 30% of the time. In a later analysis, across HLA loci, associated TCR counts were highest for DRB1, lowest for HLA-C.

Use of 60 Vbeta and 13 Jbeta primers characterized the PCR. The protocol was immunoSEQ multiplex PCR, while the TCRdb copy is restricted to in-frame clones and leaves out a portion. Among about 150,000 clones listed, 81% were seen once. The material sequenced was PBMCs. This sequence originates from a man aged 45-65 years in good health and CMV-seropositive. The chain uses TRBV6-1 and TRBJ1-2; D perhaps matches TRBD1 (6 bases). The CDR3 sequence is CASYGGQGGYTF. CDR3 bases: TGTGCCTCCTACGGGGGGCAGGGTGGCTACACCTTC.